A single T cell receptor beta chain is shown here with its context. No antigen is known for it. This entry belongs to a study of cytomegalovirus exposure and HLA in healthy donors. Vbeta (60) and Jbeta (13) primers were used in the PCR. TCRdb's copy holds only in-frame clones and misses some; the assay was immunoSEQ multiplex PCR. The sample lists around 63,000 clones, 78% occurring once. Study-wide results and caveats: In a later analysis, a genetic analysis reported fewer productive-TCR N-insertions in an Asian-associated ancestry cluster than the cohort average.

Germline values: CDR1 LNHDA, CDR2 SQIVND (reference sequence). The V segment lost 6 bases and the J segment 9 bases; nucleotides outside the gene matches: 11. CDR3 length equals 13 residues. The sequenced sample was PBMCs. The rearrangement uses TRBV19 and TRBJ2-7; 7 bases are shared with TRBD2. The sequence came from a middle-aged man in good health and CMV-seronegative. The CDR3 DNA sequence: TGTGCCAGTAGGGACCGTAGCGGGCGGACGCAGTACTTC. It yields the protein CASRDRSGRTQYF. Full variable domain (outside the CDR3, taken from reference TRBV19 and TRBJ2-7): DGGITQSPKYLFRKEGQNVTLSCEQNLNHDAMYWYRQDPGQGLRLIYYSQIVNDFQKGDIAEGYSVSREKKESFPLTVTSAQKNPTAFYLCASRDRSGRTQYFGPGTRLTVT.